Sequencing of this T cell receptor (beta chain) was carried out in a study of shared clonotypes between healthy human individuals. On the study more broadly: Three plates were used per donor for CD4 naive, three for CD4 memory, two for CD8 naive and one for CD8 memory.

Germline-derived CDR1 and CDR2 are GTSNPN and SVGIG (reference sequence). This CDR3 is built from 11 residues. Profiling relied on immunoSEQ multiplex PCR, and the TCRdb table lists in-frame clones only, not all of them. The table includes some 2,400,000 clones, approximately 94% detected once. V usage is TRBV30 and J usage is TRBJ2-3; the D is unclear. The material sequenced was naive CD4+ T cells sorted from blood. Subset noted: CD45RA+ positively selected. This TCR was recovered from a man younger than 30 in good health. CDR3 loop: CGASHTDTQYF. CDR3 coding DNA: TGTGGTGCCTCTCACACAGATACGCAGTATTTT.